These 20 T cell receptor beta chains were sequenced from one sample in a study of cytomegalovirus exposure and HLA in healthy donors. It was with 60 Vbeta and 13 Jbeta primers that the PCR ran. Sequencing was performed with immunoSEQ multiplex PCR; in TCRdb, only in-frame clones are kept and a portion is missing. Of roughly 150,000 clones in the sample, over 70% were seen once. The specimen was PBMCs. Receptor source: a boy aged 2 to 10 in good health and CMV-seronegative.

J is TRBJ1-1 and V is TRBV30; 7 positions agree with TRBD1. Trimming took 1 base from V and 3 from J; bases not matched to a gene: 11. This CDR3 comprises 16 residues. CDR1 is GTSNPN, CDR2 SVGIG, per germline (reference sequence). The CDR3 sequence: CAWSEGTWDSDTEAFF. CDR3 DNA: TGTGCCTGGAGTGAGGGGACGTGGGACAGCGACACTGAAGCTTTCTTT.

The chain uses TRBV5-5 and TRBJ1-1; 8 nucleotides agree with TRBD1. This CDR3 comprises 15 residues. Germline CDR1 and CDR2: SGHKS and YYEKEE (reference sequence). Trimming cost V 3 bases and J 3 bases; bases outside gene matches: 7. CDR3 amino acids: CASSWTGPSDTEAFF. The CDR3, as DNA: TGTGCCAGCAGCTGGACAGGGCCGAGCGACACTGAAGCTTTCTTT.

The chain recombines TRBV12-5 with TRBJ2-3, with D possibly TRBD2 on 6 matching bases. This CDR3 comprises 11 residues. Trimming took 5 bases from V and 13 from J, leaving 13 bases between them. CDR1 is LGHNT and CDR2 is FRNRAP in the germline V gene. The CDR3 DNA follows: TGTGCTAGTGGTCCCCGAGGGGAGGAGTATTTT. Its protein product is CASGPRGEEYF.

The chain has TRBV4-1 and TRBJ2-1; tentative D call: TRBD1 (8 bases). The CDR3 extends over 16 amino acids. The V end was cut by 0 bases, the J end by 7 bases, with 16 bases between. CDR1 is MGHRA, CDR2 YSYEKL, per germline. CDR3 sequence: CASSQEGNRGGNEQFF. The CDR3 DNA is TGCGCCAGCAGCCAAGAAGGAAACAGGGGGGGGAATGAGCAGTTCTTC.

V gene TRBV10-3 combines with J gene TRBJ2-2, with D possibly TRBD1 on 5 matching bases. The CDR3 sequence is 15 residues long. Trimming took 3 bases from V and 4 from J, leaving 12 bases between them. Germline V CDR1 and CDR2: ENHRY, SYGVKD. Here the CDR3 reads CAISDGRVGTGELFF. The CDR3 DNA reads TGTGCCATCAGTGATGGCAGGGTAGGCACCGGGGAGCTGTTTTTT.

In its sample, this clone was seen once. The rearrangement links TRBV11-2 to TRBJ2-7, with TRBD2 matching 11 bases. CDR1 and CDR2 (germline): SGHAT, FQNNGV. This CDR3 comprises 15 residues. V gave up 1 base and J gave up 2 bases; unmatched junction bases: 1. The CDR3 protein is CASSLGLAGPYEQYF. DNA for the CDR3: TGTGCCAGCAGCTTAGGACTAGCGGGACCCTACGAGCAGTACTTC.

CDR3 DNA sequence: TGTGCCAGCAGGGCTTTGAACACCGGGGAGCTGTTTTTT. Protein: CASRALNTGELFF. The genes are TRBV6-5 and TRBJ2-2; D unclear. The CDR3 is 13 amino acids. The germline V and J ends were trimmed by 6 bases and 1 base, with 6 bases remaining between them. Germline CDR1 is MNHEY and CDR2 is SVGAGI.

This chain uses TRBV9 with TRBJ2-7; TRBD2 matches 9 bases. V dropped 3 bases and J dropped 3; count of bases not matched to a gene: 4. This CDR3 region has 14 residues. Germline V gene lookup returns CDR1 SGDLS and CDR2 YYNGEE. The CDR3 DNA is TGTGCCAGCAGCGGTAGCGGGAGCGACTACGAGCAGTACTTC. Protein sequence: CASSGSGSDYEQYF.

The chain joins TRBV6-5 to TRBJ2-7; 11 bases fit TRBD1. The junction had 5 bases not matched to a gene; V was cut back by 5 bases and J by 5 bases. In germline, CDR1 is MNHEY, CDR2 SVGAGI. The CDR3 spans 14 residues. Written as DNA, the CDR3 is TGTGCCAGCAGTCCCGGGACAGGGGGGAACGAGCAGTACGTC. Amino acid sequence: CASSPGTGGNEQYV.

This clone has only one observation. The V gene is TRBV6-5, the J gene TRBJ1-4, with D perhaps TRBD1 (5 bases). The V end lost 6 bases, the J end lost 1 base, and 9 bases lay between the germline ends. The CDR3 is 14 residues long. CDR1 and CDR2 (germline): MNHEY, SVGAGI. The CDR3 here is CASSPDITNEKLFF. DNA for the CDR3: TGTGCCAGCAGCCCGGACATAACTAATGAAAAACTGTTTTTT.

The chain couples TRBV29-1 to TRBJ2-3; 14 bases match TRBD2. The CDR3 is 16 amino acids. V gave up 6 bases and J gave up 2 bases; unmatched junction bases: 7. Germline V gives CDR1 SQVTM, CDR2 ANQGSEA. CDR3 loop: CSVGGLAGVATDTQYF. DNA for the CDR3: TGCAGCGTCGGGGGACTAGCGGGAGTAGCCACAGATACGCAGTATTTT.

This chain joins TRBV4-1 and TRBJ2-1; 9 bases line up with TRBD1. The V segment lost 0 bases and the J segment 8 bases; nucleotides outside the gene matches: 11. Germline loops: CDR1 MGHRA, CDR2 YSYEKL. There are 17 residues in the CDR3. This CDR3 is CASSQDGGTGLVDEQFF. Here the CDR3 DNA reads TGCGCCAGCAGCCAAGATGGGGGGACAGGGCTAGTCGATGAGCAGTTCTTC.

This chain links TRBV9 with TRBJ1-1; the D gene is possibly TRBD1 (6 bases). V was trimmed by 3 bases and J by 10 bases, leaving 16 bases between them. Germline CDR1 reads SGDLS; CDR2 reads YYNGEE. The CDR3 length is 13 residues. The CDR3 DNA is TGTGCCAGCAGCGGGGGAGGGGGAATCGGAGCTTTCTTT. It is translated as CASSGGGGIGAFF.

The V call is TRBV7-8, the J call TRBJ2-1; 8 positions match TRBD2. The V and J ends lost 5 bases and 5 bases, in that order; junction bases with no gene match: 14. This CDR3 spans 17 amino acids. The germline V gene has CDR1 SGHVS and CDR2 FQNEAQ. CDR3 in DNA: TGTGCCAGCAGCCTAAGAATCGGGACTAGGATAGACAATGAGCAGTTCTTC. Amino acids: CASSLRIGTRIDNEQFF.

This rearrangement joins TRBV9 to TRBJ1-5; D is ambiguous. The germline gives CDR1 SGDLS, CDR2 YYNGEE. This CDR3 contains 13 residues. V was shortened by 0 bases and J by 4 bases, with 5 bases between the two germline ends. CDR3 protein: CASSVGLNQPQHF. DNA of the CDR3: TGTGCCAGCAGCGTAGGCCTAAATCAGCCCCAGCATTTT.

The chain joins TRBV5-1 to TRBJ2-5, with TRBD2 matching 7 bases. CDR1 and CDR2 from the germline V gene are SGHRS and YFSETQ. Losses at the gene ends were 0 bases for V and 4 bases for J; bases not matched to a gene: 6. This CDR3 is built from 15 residues. The CDR3 reads CASSLEGGKAETQYF. DNA for the CDR3: TGCGCCAGCAGCTTGGAGGGAGGGAAGGCAGAGACCCAGTACTTC. The complete variable domain, with remaining parts taken from reference TRBV5-1 and TRBJ2-5, reads KAGVTQTPRYLIKTRGQQVTLSCSPISGHRSVSWYQQTPGQGLQFLFEYFSETQRNKGNFPGRFSGRQFSNSRSEMNVSTLELGDSALYLCASSLEGGKAETQYFGPGTRLLVL.

The CDR3: CASSFGDREGTTNEKLFF. In nucleotides, the CDR3 is TGTGCCAGCAGCTTCGGGGACAGGGAGGGTACAACTAATGAAAAACTGTTTTTT. The rearrangement uses TRBV5-4 and TRBJ1-4; TRBD1 matches at 9 bases. This CDR3 spans 18 amino acids. Unmatched junction bases numbered 8, after V lost 2 bases and J lost 0 bases. The germline V gene has CDR1 SGHNT and CDR2 YYREEE (reference sequence). Full variable domain (remainder filled in from reference TRBV5-4 and TRBJ1-4): ETGVTQSPTHLIKTRGQQVTLRCSSQSGHNTVSWYQQALGQGPQFIFQYYREEENGRGNFPPRFSGLQFPNYSSELNVNALELDDSALYLCASSFGDREGTTNEKLFFGSGTQLSVL.

Here the CDR3 DNA reads TGTGCCAGTTCACTGACAGGGTCGAACCAGCCCCAGCATTTT. As protein: CASSLTGSNQPQHF. V is TRBV19 and J is TRBJ1-5, with TRBD1 identical over 7 bases. CDR3 length: 14 residues. Germline CDR1 reads LNHDA; CDR2 reads SQIVND (reference sequence). The V gene end was trimmed by 8 bases and the J gene end by 7 bases; junction bases not matched to a gene: 11.

The rearrangement links TRBV6-5 to TRBJ2-1; D gene unclear. The CDR3 has 13 amino acids. Trimming took off 6 bases at V and 6 bases at J, with 12 bases between the two ends. Germline V gene data show CDR1 as MNHEY and CDR2 as SVGAGI. Here the CDR3 DNA reads TGTGCCAGCAGATACGGTACGCGCAATGAGCAGTTCTTC. Translating it yields CASRYGTRNEQFF.

This chain uses TRBV7-2 with TRBJ2-1; 8 nucleotides agree with TRBD2. Trimming at V came to 4 bases and at J to 9 bases, leaving 8 bases not matched to a gene. The V gene's germline CDR1 is SGHTA and CDR2 FQGNSA. The length of the CDR3 is 14 residues. The CDR3 reads CASSSGGAWIEQFF. Here the CDR3 DNA reads TGTGCCAGCAGCTCCGGGGGGGCCTGGATTGAGCAGTTCTTC.